Here is one T cell receptor (beta chain) with its context. This entry belongs to a study of Ad26.COV2.S vaccination and SARS-CoV-2 variants. Assay: immunoSEQ multiplex PCR; the TCRdb copy retains only in-frame clones and omits some. The top ten hold roughly 15% of the sample, which has 87,000 or so clones, 82% seen once. Trimming stripped 4 bases from V and 0 bases from J, with 11 bases between. There are 15 residues in the CDR3. In germline, CDR1 is SGHRS, CDR2 YFSETQ. This sequence was found in a human donor who had recovered from COVID-19. The chain is built from TRBV5-1 and TRBJ1-3, with no clear D. Source: peripheral blood, taken after recovery from COVID-19. The CDR3 sequence: CASSTTGVSGNTIYF. The CDR3 nucleotides read TGCGCCAGCAGCACCACGGGAGTCTCTGGAAACACCATATATTTT. Full variable domain (remainder filled in from reference TRBV5-1 and TRBJ1-3): KAGVTQTPRYLIKTRGQQVTLSCSPISGHRSVSWYQQTPGQGLQFLFEYFSETQRNKGNFPGRFSGRQFSNSRSEMNVSTLELGDSALYLCASSTTGVSGNTIYFGEGSWLTVV.